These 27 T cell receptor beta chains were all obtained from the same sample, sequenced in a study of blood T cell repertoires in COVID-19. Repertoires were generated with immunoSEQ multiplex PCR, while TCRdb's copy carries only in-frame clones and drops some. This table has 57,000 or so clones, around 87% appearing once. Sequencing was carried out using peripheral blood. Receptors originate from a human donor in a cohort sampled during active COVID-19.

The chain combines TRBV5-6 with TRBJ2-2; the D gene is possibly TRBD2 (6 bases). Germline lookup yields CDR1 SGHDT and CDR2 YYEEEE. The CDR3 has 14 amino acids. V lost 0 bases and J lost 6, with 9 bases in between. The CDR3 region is CASSLVRGSGELFF. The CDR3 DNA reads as TGTGCCAGCAGCTTGGTGCGGGGATCCGGGGAGCTGTTTTTT.

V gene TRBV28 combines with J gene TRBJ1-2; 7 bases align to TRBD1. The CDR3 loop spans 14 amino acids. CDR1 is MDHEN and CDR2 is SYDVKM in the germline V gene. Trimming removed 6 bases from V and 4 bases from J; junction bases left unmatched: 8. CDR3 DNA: TGTGCCAGCAGCTCTGGGACAGCCCTCTATGGCTACACCTTC. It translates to CASSSGTALYGYTF.

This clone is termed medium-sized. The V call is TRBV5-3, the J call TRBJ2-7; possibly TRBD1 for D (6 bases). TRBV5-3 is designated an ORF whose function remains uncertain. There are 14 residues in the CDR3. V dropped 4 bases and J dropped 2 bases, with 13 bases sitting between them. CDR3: CARSASTGPYEQYF. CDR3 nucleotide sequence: TGTGCCAGAAGCGCCTCCACAGGGCCCTACGAGCAGTACTTC.

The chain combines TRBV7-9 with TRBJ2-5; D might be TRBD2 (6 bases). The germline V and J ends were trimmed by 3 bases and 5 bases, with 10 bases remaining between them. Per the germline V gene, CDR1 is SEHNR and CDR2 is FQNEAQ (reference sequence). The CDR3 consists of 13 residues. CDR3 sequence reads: CASSLGGLETQYF. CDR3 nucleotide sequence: TGTGCCAGCAGCTTGGGGGGTCTGGAGACCCAGTACTTC.

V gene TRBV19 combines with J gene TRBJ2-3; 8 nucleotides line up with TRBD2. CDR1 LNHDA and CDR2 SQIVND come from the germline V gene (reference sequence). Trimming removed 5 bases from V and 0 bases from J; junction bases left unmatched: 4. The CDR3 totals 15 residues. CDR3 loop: CASSDLAGSTDTQYF. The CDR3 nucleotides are TGTGCCAGTAGTGATCTAGCGGGCAGCACAGATACGCAGTATTTT. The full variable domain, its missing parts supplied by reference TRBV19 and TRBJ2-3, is DGGITQSPKYLFRKEGQNVTLSCEQNLNHDAMYWYRQDPGQGLRLIYYSQIVNDFQKGDIAEGYSVSREKKESFPLTVTSAQKNPTAFYLCASSDLAGSTDTQYFGPGTRLTVL.

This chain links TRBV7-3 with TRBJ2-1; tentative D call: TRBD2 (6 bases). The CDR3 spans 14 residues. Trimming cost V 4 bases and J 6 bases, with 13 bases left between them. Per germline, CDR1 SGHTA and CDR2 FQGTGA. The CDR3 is CASSSPGLRNEQFF. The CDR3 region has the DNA TGTGCCAGCAGCTCGCCGGGACTCCGCAATGAGCAGTTCTTC. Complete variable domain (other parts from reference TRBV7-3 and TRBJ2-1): GAGVSQTPSNKVTEKGKYVELRCDPISGHTALYWYRQSLGQGPEFLIYFQGTGAADDSGLPNDRFFAVRPEGSVSTLKIQRTERGDSAVYLCASSSPGLRNEQFFGPGTRLTVL.

The CDR3 DNA reads as TGTGCCAGCGGGGGCTCCGTTCGGGCTGAAGCTTTCTTT. Translating gives CASGGSVRAEAFF. The gene calls are TRBV12-3 or TRBV12-4 and TRBJ1-1; the D gene is possibly TRBD1 (6 bases). The CDR3 length is 13 residues. Trimming stripped 8 bases from V and 6 bases from J, with 16 bases between.

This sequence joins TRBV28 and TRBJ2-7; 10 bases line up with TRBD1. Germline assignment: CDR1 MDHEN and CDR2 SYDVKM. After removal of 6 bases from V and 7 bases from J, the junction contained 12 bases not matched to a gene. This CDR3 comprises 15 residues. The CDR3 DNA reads TGTGCCAGCAGATACGGGACAGGGGCTTTTTGGGAGCAGTACTTC. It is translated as CASRYGTGAFWEQYF.

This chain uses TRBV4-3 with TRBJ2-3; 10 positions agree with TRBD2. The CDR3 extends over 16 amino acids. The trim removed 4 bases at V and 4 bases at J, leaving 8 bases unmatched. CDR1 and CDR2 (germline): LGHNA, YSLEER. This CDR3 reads CASSPFQGTSADTQYF. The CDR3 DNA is TGCGCCAGCAGCCCCTTTCAGGGGACTAGCGCAGATACGCAGTATTTT.

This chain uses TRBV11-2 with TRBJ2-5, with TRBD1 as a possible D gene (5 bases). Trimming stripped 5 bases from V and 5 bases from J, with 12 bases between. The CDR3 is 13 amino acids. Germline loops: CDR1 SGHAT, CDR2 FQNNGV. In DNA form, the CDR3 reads TGTGCCAGCAGCCGAGACCCAGGGGAGACCCAGTACTTC. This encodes CASSRDPGETQYF.

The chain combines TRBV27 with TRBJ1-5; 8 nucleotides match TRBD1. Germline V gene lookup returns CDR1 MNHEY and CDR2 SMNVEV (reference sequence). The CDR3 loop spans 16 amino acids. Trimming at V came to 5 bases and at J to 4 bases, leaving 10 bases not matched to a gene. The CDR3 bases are TGTGCCAGCAGTATTACCGGGACAGGCAATAATCAGCCCCAGCATTTT. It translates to CASSITGTGNNQPQHF.

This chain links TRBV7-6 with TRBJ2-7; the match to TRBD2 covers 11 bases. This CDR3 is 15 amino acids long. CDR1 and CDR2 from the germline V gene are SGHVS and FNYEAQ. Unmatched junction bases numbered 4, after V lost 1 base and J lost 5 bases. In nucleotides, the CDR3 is TGTGCCAGCAGCTTAGACGGGACTAGCGGAAACGAGCAGTACTTC. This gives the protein CASSLDGTSGNEQYF.

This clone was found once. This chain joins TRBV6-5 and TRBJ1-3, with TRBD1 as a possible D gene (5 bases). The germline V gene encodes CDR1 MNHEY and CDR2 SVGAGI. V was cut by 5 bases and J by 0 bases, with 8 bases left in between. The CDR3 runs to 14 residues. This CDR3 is CASSPGLSGNTIYF. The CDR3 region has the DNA TGTGCCAGCAGTCCAGGGCTCTCTGGAAACACCATATATTTT.

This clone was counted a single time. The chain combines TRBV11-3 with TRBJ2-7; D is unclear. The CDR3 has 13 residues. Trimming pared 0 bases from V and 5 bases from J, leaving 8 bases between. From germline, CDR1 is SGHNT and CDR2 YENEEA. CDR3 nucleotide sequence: TGTGCCAGCAGCTTAGATCCAGAGGACGAGCAGTACTTC. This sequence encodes CASSLDPEDEQYF.

For the CDR3, the DNA is TGTGCCAGCTCACCCTTGGGGACTAGCGGAGTGAGCACAGATACGCAGTATTTT. Its protein product is CASSPLGTSGVSTDTQYF. J is TRBJ2-3 and V is TRBV18; 11 bases agree with TRBD2. Germline assignment: CDR1 KGHSH and CDR2 LQKENI. The CDR3 has 18 residues. V gave up 3 bases and J gave up 0 bases; unmatched junction bases: 8.

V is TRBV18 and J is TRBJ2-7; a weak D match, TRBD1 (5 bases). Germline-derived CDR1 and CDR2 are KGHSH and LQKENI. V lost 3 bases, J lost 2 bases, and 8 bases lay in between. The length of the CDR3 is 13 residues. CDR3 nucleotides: TGTGCCAGCTCACCGCAGGGCGCCTACGAGCAGTACTTC. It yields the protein CASSPQGAYEQYF.

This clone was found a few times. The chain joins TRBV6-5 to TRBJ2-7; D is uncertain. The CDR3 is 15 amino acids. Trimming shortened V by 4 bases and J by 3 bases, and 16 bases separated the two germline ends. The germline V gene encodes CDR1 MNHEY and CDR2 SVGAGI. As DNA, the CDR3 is TGTGCCAGCAGTTCCGCGCCTCAACCCCACTACGAGCAGTACTTC. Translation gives CASSSAPQPHYEQYF.

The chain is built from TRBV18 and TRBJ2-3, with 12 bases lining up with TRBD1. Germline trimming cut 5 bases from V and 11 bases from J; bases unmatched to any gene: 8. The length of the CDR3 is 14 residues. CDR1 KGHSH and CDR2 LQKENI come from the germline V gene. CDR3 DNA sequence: TGTGCCAGCTCATCATCGGGACAGGGGGCGCGGCAGTATTTT. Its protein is CASSSSGQGARQYF.

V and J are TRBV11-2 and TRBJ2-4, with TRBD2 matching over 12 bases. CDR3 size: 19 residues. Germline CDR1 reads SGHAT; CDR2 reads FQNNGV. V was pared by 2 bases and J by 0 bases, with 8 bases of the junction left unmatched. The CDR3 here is CASSLNPLAGGLAKNIQYF. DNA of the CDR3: TGTGCCAGCAGCTTAAATCCCCTAGCGGGAGGGCTAGCCAAAAACATTCAGTACTTC.

The DNA of the CDR3 is TGTGCCAGTAGTAAGACTAGCGGGAGCTTTTTGAACGAGCAGTACTTC. Encoded protein: CASSKTSGSFLNEQYF. This sequence joins TRBV19 and TRBJ2-7; TRBD2 agrees at 12 bases. The CDR3 contains 16 residues. V lost 4 bases to trimming and J lost 5 bases; unmatched junction nucleotides: 9. Germline CDR1 is LNHDA and CDR2 is SQIVND (reference sequence).

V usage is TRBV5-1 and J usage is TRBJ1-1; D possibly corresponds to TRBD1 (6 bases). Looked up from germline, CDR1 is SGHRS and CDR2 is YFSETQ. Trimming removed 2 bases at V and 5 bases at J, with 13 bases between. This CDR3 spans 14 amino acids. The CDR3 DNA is TGCGCCAGCAGCTTCCAGGGAAGGGGGACTGAAGCTTTCTTT. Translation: CASSFQGRGTEAFF.

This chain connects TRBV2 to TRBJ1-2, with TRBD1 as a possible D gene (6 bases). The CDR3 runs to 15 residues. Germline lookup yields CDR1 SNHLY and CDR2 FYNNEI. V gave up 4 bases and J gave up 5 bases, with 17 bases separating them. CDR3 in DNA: TGTGCCAGCAGTGCTGACAGGCCCGAGAGATATGGCTACACCTTC. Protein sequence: CASSADRPERYGYTF.

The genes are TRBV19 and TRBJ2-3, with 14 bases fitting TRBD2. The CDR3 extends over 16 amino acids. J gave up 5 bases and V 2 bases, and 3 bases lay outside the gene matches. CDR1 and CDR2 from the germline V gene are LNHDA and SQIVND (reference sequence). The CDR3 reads CASSIPTSGRVDTQYF. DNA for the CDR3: TGTGCCAGTAGTATACCGACTAGCGGGAGGGTAGATACGCAGTATTTT.

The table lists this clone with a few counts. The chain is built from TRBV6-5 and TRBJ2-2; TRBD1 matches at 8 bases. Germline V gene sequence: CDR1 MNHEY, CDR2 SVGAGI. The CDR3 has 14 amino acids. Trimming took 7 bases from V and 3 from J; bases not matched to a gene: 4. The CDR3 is CASIRGLDTGELFF. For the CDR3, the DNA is TGTGCCAGCATCAGGGGGCTGGACACCGGGGAGCTGTTTTTT.

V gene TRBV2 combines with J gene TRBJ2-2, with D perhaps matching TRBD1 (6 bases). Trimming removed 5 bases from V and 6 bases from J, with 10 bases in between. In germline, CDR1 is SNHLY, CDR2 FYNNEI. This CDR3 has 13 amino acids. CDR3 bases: TGTGCCAGCAGTCCCAACAGGGCCGGGGAGCTGTTTTTT. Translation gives CASSPNRAGELFF.

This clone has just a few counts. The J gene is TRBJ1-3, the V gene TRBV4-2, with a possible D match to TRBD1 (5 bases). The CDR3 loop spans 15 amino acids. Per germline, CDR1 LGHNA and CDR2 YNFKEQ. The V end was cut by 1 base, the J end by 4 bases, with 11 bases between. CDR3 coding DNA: TGTGCCAGCAGCCAAGCCTTGACAGAGGGAAACACCATATATTTT. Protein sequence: CASSQALTEGNTIYF.

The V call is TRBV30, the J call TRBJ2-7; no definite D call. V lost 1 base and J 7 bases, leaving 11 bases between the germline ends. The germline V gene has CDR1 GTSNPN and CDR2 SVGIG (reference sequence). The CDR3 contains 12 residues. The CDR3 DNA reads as TGTGCCTGGAGTGCACTGAGGCCGGAGCAGTACTTC. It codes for CAWSALRPEQYF.